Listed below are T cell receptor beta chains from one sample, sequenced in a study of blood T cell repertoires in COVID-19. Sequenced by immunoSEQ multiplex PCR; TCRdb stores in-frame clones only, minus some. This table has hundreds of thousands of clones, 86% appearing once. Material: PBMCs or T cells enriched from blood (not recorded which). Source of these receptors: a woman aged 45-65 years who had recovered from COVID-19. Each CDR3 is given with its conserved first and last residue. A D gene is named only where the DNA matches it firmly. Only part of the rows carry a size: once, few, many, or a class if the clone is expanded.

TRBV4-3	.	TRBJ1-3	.	CASSQDAGSGNTIYF	TGCGCCAGCAGCCAAGATGCAGGGTCTGGAAACACCATATATTTT
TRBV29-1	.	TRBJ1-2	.	CSVIGPNYGYTF	TGCAGCGTTATTGGGCCGAACTATGGCTACACCTTC
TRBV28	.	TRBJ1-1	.	CASSYPNRVEAFF	TGTGCCAGCAGTTACCCCAACAGGGTTGAAGCTTTCTTT
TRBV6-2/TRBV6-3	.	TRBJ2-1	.	CASSIGGSYNEQFF	TGTGCCAGCAGTATCGGGGGATCCTACAATGAGCAGTTCTTC
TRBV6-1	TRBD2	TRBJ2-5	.	CASSELAGGWETQYF	TGTGCCAGCAGTGAACTAGCGGGAGGGTGGGAGACCCAGTACTTC
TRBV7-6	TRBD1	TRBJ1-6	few	CASSLVYGQGNSPLHF	TGTGCCAGCAGCTTAGTTTACGGACAGGGGAATTCACCCCTCCACTTT
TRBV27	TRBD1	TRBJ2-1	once	CASGQGTYNEQFF	TGTGCCAGCGGACAGGGCACCTACAATGAGCAGTTCTTC
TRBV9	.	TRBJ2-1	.	CASSVAELIINNEQFF	TGTGCCAGCAGCGTAGCGGAGCTGATAATAAACAATGAGCAGTTCTTC
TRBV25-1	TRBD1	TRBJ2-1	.	CASRSGTAYNEQFF	TGTGCCAGCCGTTCCGGGACAGCCTACAATGAGCAGTTCTTC
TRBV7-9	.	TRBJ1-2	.	CASSLGRGNYGYTF	TGTGCCAGCAGCTTAGGTAGAGGGAACTATGGCTACACCTTC
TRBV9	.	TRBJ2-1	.	CASSSRDNSYNEQFF	TGTGCCAGCAGCTCCCGGGACAACTCCTACAATGAGCAGTTCTTC
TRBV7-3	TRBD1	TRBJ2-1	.	CASSNDRGTYNEQFF	TGTGCCAGCAGCAACGACAGGGGCACCTACAATGAGCAGTTCTTC
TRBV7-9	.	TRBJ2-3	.	CASSPPGPGGTDTQYF	TGTGCCAGCAGCCCTCCGGGGCCAGGGGGGACAGATACGCAGTATTTT
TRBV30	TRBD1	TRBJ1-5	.	CAWSGQGGNQPQHF	TGTGCCTGGAGTGGACAGGGGGGCAATCAGCCCCAGCATTTT
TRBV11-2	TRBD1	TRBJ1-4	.	CASSPDRGWEKLFF	TGTGCCAGCAGCCCGGACAGGGGGTGGGAAAAACTGTTTTTT
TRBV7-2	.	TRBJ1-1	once	CASSLRQGEAFF	TGTGCCAGCAGCTTAAGGCAGGGTGAAGCTTTCTTT
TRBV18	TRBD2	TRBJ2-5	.	CASSPGLEETQYF	TGTGCCAGCTCACCCGGACTAGAGGAGACCCAGTACTTC
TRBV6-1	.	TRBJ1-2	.	CASSDRGRQEYYTF	TGTGCCAGCAGTGATAGGGGCCGACAGGAGTACTACACCTTC
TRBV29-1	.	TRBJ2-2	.	CSVEWQGRPGELFF	TGCAGCGTTGAGTGGCAGGGCCGGCCCGGGGAGCTGTTTTTT
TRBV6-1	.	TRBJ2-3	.	CASSEGAASSTDTQYF	TGTGCCAGCAGTGAAGGGGCAGCCTCTAGCACAGATACGCAGTATTTT
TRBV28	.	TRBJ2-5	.	CASSVPPGSETQYF	TGTGCCAGCAGTGTTCCCCCAGGGTCGGAGACCCAGTACTTC
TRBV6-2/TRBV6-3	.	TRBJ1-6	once	CASSYLQGNSPLHF	TGTGCCAGCAGTTACCTCCAGGGGAATTCACCCCTCCACTTT
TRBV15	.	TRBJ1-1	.	CATSRGRVSTEAFF	TGTGCCACCAGCAGAGGCAGGGTAAGCACTGAAGCTTTCTTT
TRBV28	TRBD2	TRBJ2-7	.	CASRLRGDGNYEQYF	TGTGCCAGCAGACTTCGGGGGGACGGCAACTACGAGCAGTACTTC
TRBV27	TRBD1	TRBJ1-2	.	CASSLLEPTGPYGYTF	TGTGCCAGCAGTTTACTGGAGCCGACAGGGCCCTATGGCTACACCTTC
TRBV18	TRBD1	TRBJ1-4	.	CASSPPTGRSEKLFF	TGTGCCAGCTCACCACCGACAGGGCGCTCTGAAAAACTGTTTTTT
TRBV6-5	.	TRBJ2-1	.	CASRRDSSIGNEQFF	TGTGCCAGCAGGAGGGACTCCTCTATCGGCAATGAGCAGTTCTTC
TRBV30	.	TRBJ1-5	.	CAWSVPGGRSQPQHF	TGTGCCTGGAGTGTCCCGGGAGGGCGAAGTCAGCCCCAGCATTTT
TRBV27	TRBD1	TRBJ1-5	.	CASSLLSGGSNQPQHF	TGTGCCAGCAGTTTACTCTCAGGGGGTAGCAATCAGCCCCAGCATTTT
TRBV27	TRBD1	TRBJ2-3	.	CASSLTGTGYTDTQYF	TGTGCCAGCAGTCTTACCGGGACAGGGTACACAGATACGCAGTATTTT
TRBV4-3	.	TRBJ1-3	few	CASSQDPGSGNTIYF	TGCGCCAGCAGCCAAGATCCAGGATCTGGAAACACCATATATTTT
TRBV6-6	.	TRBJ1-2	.	CASSYTGNYGYTF	TGTGCCAGCAGTTACACGGGTAACTATGGCTACACCTTC
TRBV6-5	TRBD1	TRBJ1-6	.	CASSYGQGVPPLHF	TGTGCCAGCAGTTACGGACAGGGAGTTCCACCCCTCCACTTT
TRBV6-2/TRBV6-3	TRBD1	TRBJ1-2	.	CASSTGHRGSGYGYTF	TGTGCCAGCAGTACAGGCCACAGGGGAAGTGGCTATGGCTACACCTTC
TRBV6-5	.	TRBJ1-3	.	CACTTGSGNTIYF	TGTGCCTGCACGACAGGATCTGGAAACACCATATATTTT
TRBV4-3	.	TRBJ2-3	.	CASSQLRIGGRDTQYF	TGCGCCAGCAGCCAATTGAGGATCGGTGGGAGAGATACGCAGTATTTT
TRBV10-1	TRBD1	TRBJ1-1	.	CASSESADRVIGNTEAFF	TGCGCCAGCAGTGAGTCGGCGGACAGGGTAATAGGAAACACTGAAGCTTTCTTT
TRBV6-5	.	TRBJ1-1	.	CASSYLSGSGEAFF	TGTGCCAGCAGTTACCTTTCAGGGTCTGGAGAAGCTTTCTTT
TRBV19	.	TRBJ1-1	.	CASSWPHGGNTEAFF	TGTGCCAGTAGTTGGCCACACGGAGGAAACACTGAAGCTTTCTTT
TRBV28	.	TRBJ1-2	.	CASSFSPPGERSNGYTF	TGTGCCAGCAGCTTCTCTCCACCCGGGGAACGAAGTAATGGCTACACCTTC
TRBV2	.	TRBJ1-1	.	CASSVEGSTEAFF	TGTGCCAGCAGTGTGGAGGGAAGCACTGAAGCTTTCTTT
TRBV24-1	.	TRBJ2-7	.	CATSEGRPPYEQYF	TGTGCCACCAGTGAAGGGAGGCCCCCCTACGAGCAGTACTTC
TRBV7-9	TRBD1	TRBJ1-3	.	CASSLTGQGRNTIYF	TGTGCCAGCAGCTTGACGGGACAGGGAAGGAACACCATATATTTT